These 8 T cell receptor beta chains were sequenced from one sample in a study of blood T cell repertoires in COVID-19. TCRdb's copy holds only in-frame clones and misses some; the assay was immunoSEQ multiplex PCR. The repertoire has fewer than 250,000 clones, roughly nine tenths of them found once; the top ten carry around 0.76%. The sequencing sample was made of peripheral blood. These receptors came from a woman in her seventies with acute or convalescent COVID-19.

This chain joins TRBV2 and TRBJ2-5; 8 nucleotides line up with TRBD1. Trimming cost V 5 bases and J 2 bases; bases outside gene matches: 7. Germline values: CDR1 SNHLY, CDR2 FYNNEI. This CDR3 is 15 amino acids long. The DNA of the CDR3 is TGTGCCAGCAGTTACGACAGGGGCAAACAAGAGACCCAGTACTTC. Residues: CASSYDRGKQETQYF.

This chain connects TRBV5-8 to TRBJ1-3, with D perhaps TRBD1 (6 bases). Per the germline V gene, CDR1 is SGHTS and CDR2 is YDEGEE. The CDR3 runs to 16 residues. V was trimmed by 4 bases and J by 0 bases, leaving 14 bases between them. The CDR3 loop is CASSKGDGRSGNTIYF. As DNA, the CDR3 is TGTGCCAGCAGCAAGGGGGACGGCCGCTCTGGAAACACCATATATTTT.

This clone was seen more than once but under ten times. Compared with germline, one end of the junction differs, possibly owing to a read error. The genes are TRBV4-1 and TRBJ1-2; 9 nucleotides line up with TRBD1. This CDR3 spans 15 amino acids. Per the germline V gene, CDR1 is MGHRA and CDR2 is YSYEKL. The CDR3, as DNA: TGCGCCAGCAGACAAGCCGGGACAGGGATCTATGGCTACACCTTC. Its protein product is CASRQAGTGIYGYTF.

This chain connects TRBV7-6 to TRBJ1-4, with a tentative D call TRBD1 (5 bases). Trimming stripped 1 base from V and 0 bases from J, with 9 bases between. This CDR3 has 16 residues. Germline CDR1 SGHVS, CDR2 FNYEAQ. As DNA, the CDR3 is TGTGCCAGCAGCTTAGACCAGGGCGCAACTAATGAAAAACTGTTTTTT. Its translation is CASSLDQGATNEKLFF.

This chain uses TRBV3-1 (or the pseudogene TRBV3-2) with TRBJ1-5; possible D gene TRBD1, 5 bases. The CDR3 totals 16 residues. Germline V CDR1 and CDR2: LGHDT, YNNKEL (reference sequence). V dropped 4 bases and J dropped 2 bases, with 15 bases sitting between them. CDR3 DNA sequence: TGTGCCAGCAGCCGCGGGGACTCCTTGGGCAATCAGCCCCAGCATTTT. This codes for CASSRGDSLGNQPQHF.

The chain is built from TRBV5-1 and TRBJ1-4; perhaps TRBD1 as D (6 bases). This CDR3 comprises 14 residues. From germline, CDR1 is SGHRS and CDR2 YFSETQ. The V and J ends lost 4 bases and 5 bases respectively, with 12 bases between them. The CDR3 sequence is CASSRTVSNEKLFF. The CDR3 DNA follows: TGCGCCAGCAGCCGGACAGTCTCAAATGAAAAACTGTTTTTT. The entire variable domain, with the rest obtained from reference TRBV5-1 and TRBJ1-4, is as follows: KAGVTQTPRYLIKTRGQQVTLSCSPISGHRSVSWYQQTPGQGLQFLFEYFSETQRNKGNFPGRFSGRQFSNSRSEMNVSTLELGDSALYLCASSRTVSNEKLFFGSGTQLSVL.

The chain combines TRBV4-2 with TRBJ2-5; D is undetermined. Germline lookup yields CDR1 LGHNA and CDR2 YNFKEQ. This CDR3 has 14 residues. The germline V and J ends were trimmed by 0 bases and 7 bases, with 12 bases remaining between them. This CDR3 reads CASSQDLTAGTQYF. The CDR3 nucleotides are TGTGCCAGCAGCCAAGATCTCACAGCTGGGACCCAGTACTTC.

V usage is TRBV20-1 and J usage is TRBJ1-1, with D unclear. Trimming took 1 base from V and 11 from J, leaving 8 bases between them. The CDR3 spans 10 residues. Germline values: CDR1 DFQATT, CDR2 SNEGSKA (reference sequence). Here the CDR3 reads CSARVLVAFF. The CDR3 bases are TGCAGTGCTAGAGTCCTAGTCGCTTTCTTT.